The 23 T cell receptor beta chains below come from one sample, sequenced in a study of shared clonotypes between healthy human individuals. Clones were sequenced by immunoSEQ multiplex PCR, and TCRdb holds only the in-frame ones, with some missing. This table has hundreds of thousands of clones, about 76% appearing once. What was sequenced was PBMCs. The source is a middle-aged woman in good health. Some clones in this sample may be carry-over from other donors' samples.

The chain recombines TRBV15 with TRBJ2-3; D gene ambiguous. Germline CDR1 reads LNHNV; CDR2 reads YYDKDF (reference sequence). V was shortened by 0 bases and J by 6 bases, with 7 bases between the two germline ends. The CDR3 contains 13 residues. The CDR3: CATSRDHSDTQYF. As DNA, the CDR3 is TGTGCCACCAGCAGAGATCATTCCGATACGCAGTATTTT.

Only a few counts were recorded for this clone. This specimen includes other DNA sequences encoding the same CDR3. The chain carries TRBV15 and TRBJ2-3, with TRBD2 identical over 12 bases. Germline V gene data show CDR1 as LNHNV and CDR2 as YYDKDF (reference sequence). J gave up 4 bases and V 1 base, and 3 bases lay outside the gene matches. This CDR3 has 16 residues. The CDR3 nucleotides read TGTGCCACCAGCAGAGGACTAGCGGGAGTCGCAGATACGCAGTATTTT. Its translation: CATSRGLAGVADTQYF.

This clone is a singleton in its sample. This CDR3 is CASRASGRANEQFF. The CDR3 nucleotides read TGTGCCAGTAGGGCTAGCGGGAGGGCCAATGAGCAGTTCTTC. The chain has TRBV19 and TRBJ2-1; TRBD2 matches 12 bases. CDR1 is LNHDA and CDR2 is SQIVND in the germline V gene (reference sequence). V was pared by 6 bases and J by 6 bases, with 3 bases of the junction left unmatched. CDR3 length: 14 residues. Looking up the rest from reference TRBV19 and TRBJ2-1 gives the full variable domain: DGGITQSPKYLFRKEGQNVTLSCEQNLNHDAMYWYRQDPGQGLRLIYYSQIVNDFQKGDIAEGYSVSREKKESFPLTVTSAQKNPTAFYLCASRASGRANEQFFGPGTRLTVL.

This clone appeared a few times. The chain carries TRBV6-1 and TRBJ2-3; weak D call: TRBD2 (5 bases). This CDR3 is 14 amino acids long. Trimming removed 8 bases from V and 3 bases from J, with 15 bases in between. Germline V gene lookup returns CDR1 MNHNS and CDR2 SASEGT. CDR3 DNA: TGTGCCAGCTACCTTGGGCGGGCTACAGATACGCAGTATTTT. It yields the protein CASYLGRATDTQYF.

This clone has just one count. The rearrangement links TRBV19 to TRBJ1-1; the D is unclear. The V end lost 3 bases, the J end lost 8 bases, and 7 bases lay between the germline ends. Germline values: CDR1 LNHDA, CDR2 SQIVND (reference sequence). This CDR3 spans 11 amino acids. CDR3: CASSIGREAFF. In nucleotides, the CDR3 is TGTGCCAGTAGTATCGGCAGAGAAGCTTTCTTT.

The V and J genes are TRBV28 and TRBJ1-2; TRBD1 is a possible D gene (5 bases). This CDR3 region has 15 residues. Germline values: CDR1 MDHEN, CDR2 SYDVKM. Trimming took off 4 bases at V and 4 bases at J, with 16 bases between the two ends. CDR3 in amino acids: CASSSTRTSGYGYTF. The CDR3 nucleotides read TGTGCCAGCAGTTCTACACGGACATCAGGCTATGGCTACACCTTC.

V is TRBV28 and J is TRBJ2-1, with unresolved D. Germline assignment: CDR1 MDHEN and CDR2 SYDVKM. The CDR3 is 12 residues long. With 4 bases removed from V and 7 bases from J, the gap between germline ends came to 8 bases. The CDR3 nucleotides are TGTGCCAGCAGTTCGGCCCTTAATGAGCAGTTCTTC. Translation gives CASSSALNEQFF.

The chain joins TRBV7-2 to TRBJ1-5; 8 positions match TRBD1. CDR3 length: 14 residues. J gave up 6 bases and V 4 bases, and 5 bases lay outside the gene matches. Germline values: CDR1 SGHTA, CDR2 FQGNSA. The CDR3: CASSSRQGSQPQHF. CDR3 DNA sequence: TGTGCCAGCAGCTCGAGACAGGGGAGTCAGCCCCAGCATTTT.

The rearrangement links TRBV5-1 to TRBJ2-3, with TRBD1 matching 8 bases. Trimming cost V 7 bases and J 4 bases; bases outside gene matches: 8. CDR3 length equals 14 residues. Germline-derived CDR1 and CDR2 are SGHRS and YFSETQ. The CDR3 DNA follows: TGCGCCAGCCGTCTTACAGGGGGTCCAGATACGCAGTATTTT. It yields the protein CASRLTGGPDTQYF.

The chain couples TRBV11-2 to TRBJ2-5; D possibly corresponds to TRBD2 (6 bases). Trimming took off 1 base at V and 13 bases at J, with 10 bases between the two ends. Germline V gives CDR1 SGHAT, CDR2 FQNNGV. The CDR3 contains 11 residues. The CDR3 reads CASSLAAGRYF. DNA of the CDR3: TGTGCCAGCAGCTTAGCGGCGGGGAGGTACTTC.

The chain carries TRBV9 and TRBJ2-7; no firm D call. Trimming removed 4 bases from V and 7 bases from J, with 18 bases in between. CDR3 length: 14 amino acids. Germline CDR1 is SGDLS and CDR2 is YYNGEE. CDR3 in amino acids: CASSPPGSQREQYF. The CDR3 DNA reads TGTGCCAGCAGCCCCCCGGGCAGCCAACGGGAGCAGTACTTC.

The rearrangement links TRBV20-1 to TRBJ1-1; D is ambiguous. CDR1 is DFQATT and CDR2 is SNEGSKA in the germline V gene (reference sequence). This CDR3 region has 11 residues. V lost 3 bases to trimming and J lost 1 base, with 3 bases between them. The CDR3 sequence is CSARWNTEAFF. In DNA form, the CDR3 reads TGCAGTGCTAGGTGGAACACTGAAGCTTTCTTT.

This clone was seen a handful of times. The rearrangement links TRBV29-1 to TRBJ1-1; no clear D. The CDR3 extends over 13 amino acids. The ends were cut back, 1 base at V and 0 bases at J, with 6 bases in the middle. The V gene's germline CDR1 is SQVTM and CDR2 ANQGSEA. CDR3 DNA sequence: TGCAGCGTTGAAGGGCAGTTGAACACTGAAGCTTTCTTT. Translating gives CSVEGQLNTEAFF.

A single count supports this clone. This chain uses TRBV19 with TRBJ2-2; TRBD2 agrees at 14 bases. V shed 7 bases, J shed 3 bases, and the junction held 7 bases outside the gene matches. CDR1 LNHDA and CDR2 SQIVND come from the germline V gene (reference sequence). The CDR3 spans 17 residues. The CDR3 is CASKARGLAGDTGELFF. CDR3 sequence (DNA): TGTGCCAGTAAGGCGAGGGGACTAGCGGGAGACACCGGGGAGCTGTTTTTT.

The rearrangement uses TRBV7-7 and TRBJ2-2; D unclear. The V end lost 5 bases, the J end lost 4 bases, and 11 bases lay between the germline ends. The CDR3 is made up of 14 amino acids. From germline, CDR1 is SSHAT and CDR2 FNYEAQ (reference sequence). For the CDR3, the DNA is TGTGCCAGCAGCCCAGGACCGGCCACCGGGGAGCTGTTTTTT. It codes for CASSPGPATGELFF.

This sequence joins TRBV5-1 and TRBJ2-7, with D possibly TRBD2 on 7 matching bases. The V and J ends lost 4 bases and 5 bases respectively, with 19 bases between them. The CDR3 has 15 residues. Germline lookup yields CDR1 SGHRS and CDR2 YFSETQ. CDR3 loop: CASSPLGRGDNEQYF. The CDR3 DNA reads as TGCGCCAGCAGCCCCCTGGGGAGGGGGGACAACGAGCAGTACTTC.

The gene calls are TRBV30 and TRBJ2-7; TRBD2 might be the D (5 bases). Trimming took off 1 base at V and 3 bases at J, with 7 bases between the two ends. The CDR3 is made up of 12 amino acids. Germline V gene sequence: CDR1 GTSNPN, CDR2 SVGIG (reference sequence). The CDR3 sequence is CAWSGGIYEQYF. The CDR3 bases are TGTGCCTGGAGTGGAGGGATCTACGAGCAGTACTTC.

This chain uses TRBV23-1 with TRBJ2-7; 7 bases match TRBD1. TRBV23-1 is identified as an open reading frame with a role that is uncertain. Germline trimming cut 9 bases from V and 4 bases from J; bases unmatched to any gene: 12. The CDR3 runs to 14 residues. Written as DNA, the CDR3 is TGCGCCAGTTTCGGGACAGAGTGTACTTACGAGCAGTACTTC. Amino acid sequence: CASFGTECTYEQYF.

This clone was counted between two and nine times. V usage is TRBV5-1 and J usage is TRBJ2-1; 8 nucleotides match TRBD1. The CDR3 loop spans 13 amino acids. Germline CDR1 is SGHRS and CDR2 is YFSETQ. The trim removed 2 bases at V and 8 bases at J, leaving 3 bases unmatched. CDR3 protein: CASSLQGVYEQFF. DNA for the CDR3: TGCGCCAGCAGCTTACAGGGGGTATATGAGCAGTTCTTC.

This chain connects TRBV5-1 to TRBJ2-7; TRBD1 agrees at 9 bases. CDR3 length: 15 residues. V lost 5 bases to trimming and J lost 2 bases; unmatched junction nucleotides: 8. Germline CDR1 is SGHRS and CDR2 is YFSETQ. CDR3 loop: CASRGAGQGPYEQYF. The CDR3 coding sequence is TGCGCCAGCAGGGGAGCGGGACAGGGCCCCTACGAGCAGTACTTC.

The chain recombines TRBV30 with TRBJ2-4; the match to TRBD2 covers 7 bases. The trim removed 2 bases at V and 1 base at J, leaving 5 bases unmatched. Germline values: CDR1 GTSNPN, CDR2 SVGIG (reference sequence). The CDR3 loop spans 15 amino acids. For the CDR3, the DNA is TGTGCCTGGAGTCCTCGGGACTACGCCAAAAACATTCAGTACTTC. Amino acid sequence: CAWSPRDYAKNIQYF.

The chain has TRBV10-3 and TRBJ1-1; 9 nucleotides match TRBD1. The CDR3 is 14 residues long. V gave up 6 bases and J gave up 5 bases; unmatched junction bases: 7. Germline assignment: CDR1 ENHRY and CDR2 SYGVKD. The CDR3 coding sequence is TGTGCCATCAGATGGGACAGGGCGGAAACTGAAGCTTTCTTT. Translated: CAIRWDRAETEAFF.

V and J are TRBV30 and TRBJ2-7; TRBD2 agrees at 8 bases. Trimming cost V 5 bases and J 3 bases; bases outside gene matches: 3. Germline V lookup: CDR1 GTSNPN, CDR2 SVGIG (reference sequence). The CDR3 length is 12 residues. The CDR3 protein is CAWFRGGYEQYF. CDR3 bases: TGTGCCTGGTTTCGGGGGGGCTACGAGCAGTACTTC.